These T cell receptor beta chains were read from a single sample in a study of response to subunit inactivated influenza vaccine. TCRdb called the RT-PCR reads again in MiXCR, with one record for every CDR3 protein. This sample carries 500,000 to 600,000 distinct CDR3 sequences, 7.6% of them seen once, and the ten largest clones take under 15%. The specimen comprised PBMCs from blood, sampled 23 months after vaccination. The receptors were sampled from a man between 50 and 75 years old who received an inactivated influenza vaccine. Each CDR3 is given without its conserved first and last residue. Fields, in order: J gene, V gene, CDR3 protein.

>TRBJ2-7|TRBV4-2
ASSQDRPASYEQY
>TRBJ2-3|TRBV15
ATSGDRGTDTQY
>TRBJ2-1|TRBV7-2
ASSLQLRSEQF
>TRBJ2-5|TRBV20-1
SASHGSQETQY
>TRBJ1-1|TRBV7-2
ASTGRQHTEAF
>TRBJ2-7|TRBV4-3
ASSPGALSYEQY
>TRBJ2-1|TRBV7-2
ASSTGGSGYYNEQF
>TRBJ2-1|TRBV29-1
SVVQLGLSSYNEQF
>TRBJ2-5|TRBV12-3/TRBV12-4
ASSLLTGLKETQY
>TRBJ2-5|TRBV12-3/TRBV12-4
ASSRDRGTYQETQY
>TRBJ1-1|TRBV6-5
ASSYAGNTEAF
>TRBJ1-4|TRBV15
ATSIRTGWDEKLF
>TRBJ1-5|TRBV5-6
ASSALGTAALGGQPQH
>TRBJ2-5|TRBV7-2
ASSLFGRWETQY
>TRBJ2-7|TRBV6-2/TRBV6-3
ASREWGASYEQY
>TRBJ1-6|TRBV7-2
ASSLEQNSPLH
>TRBJ2-7|TRBV28
ASSFSAGQYAEQY
>TRBJ1-5|TRBV12-3/TRBV12-4
ASSLMLGQGSQPQH
>TRBJ1-6|TRBV4-1
ASSQVVQSSYNSPLH
>TRBJ2-3|TRBV7-2
ASSLSSHRTDTQY
>TRBJ1-4|TRBV29-1
SVARDEKLF
>TRBJ2-5|TRBV2
ASSETLYQETQY
>TRBJ2-1|TRBV12-3/TRBV12-4
ASIRQGHEQF
>TRBJ2-3|TRBV7-3
ASSPAPGTTTDTQY
>TRBJ1-2|TRBV5-8
ASSLDGPFYGYT
>TRBJ1-6|TRBV4-3
ASSQDLPISSPLH
>TRBJ1-4|TRBV20-1
SARPHRGGFGKLF
>TRBJ1-5|TRBV24-1
ATRRGDNQPQH
>TRBJ2-1|TRBV12-3/TRBV12-4
ASSFPSGMGEQF
>TRBJ2-7|TRBV5-1
ASSLQGQGYEQY
>TRBJ2-5|TRBV20-1
SARPLQRTGPETQY
>TRBJ2-1|TRBV20-1
RAGTSGGRQF
>TRBJ1-4|TRBV20-1
SANTGANEKLF
>TRBJ2-3|TRBV20-1
SARDWGGRADTQY
>TRBJ1-5|TRBV6-1
ASSEAQGFNQPQH
>TRBJ2-7|TRBV6-5
ASSYSQDSYEQY
>TRBJ1-2|TRBV27
ASSADRDGGYT
>TRBJ2-7|TRBV7-2
ASSVAGLLTYEQY
>TRBJ1-6|TRBV7-9
ASSPPAGRNSPLH
>TRBJ2-7|TRBV7-2
ASSFPGSDYEQY
>TRBJ2-3|TRBV5-1
ASSLDGQTYTDTQY
>TRBJ1-6|TRBV7-2
ASSLAGGSNSPLH
>TRBJ1-1|TRBV18
ASSHPGQGYTEAF
>TRBJ2-2|TRBV20-1
SARDLAVDTGELF
>TRBJ2-2|TRBV5-1
ASAEGSTGELF
>TRBJ2-1|TRBV20-1
SARGLAGGGGNEQF
>TRBJ2-7|TRBV20-1
SARGGPYEQY
>TRBJ1-1|TRBV18
ASSPAGQPNTEAF
>TRBJ1-1|TRBV9
ASSVDLTGLTEAF
>TRBJ2-3|TRBV2
ASSDREPSTDTQY
>TRBJ2-1|TRBV6-1
ASSVPPSASGSSYNEQF
>TRBJ2-7|TRBV5-1
ASSLVGSGAYEQY
>TRBJ2-5|TRBV6-2/TRBV6-3
ASSYGAGTQETQY
>TRBJ2-3|TRBV16
ASSRQRQGVTQY